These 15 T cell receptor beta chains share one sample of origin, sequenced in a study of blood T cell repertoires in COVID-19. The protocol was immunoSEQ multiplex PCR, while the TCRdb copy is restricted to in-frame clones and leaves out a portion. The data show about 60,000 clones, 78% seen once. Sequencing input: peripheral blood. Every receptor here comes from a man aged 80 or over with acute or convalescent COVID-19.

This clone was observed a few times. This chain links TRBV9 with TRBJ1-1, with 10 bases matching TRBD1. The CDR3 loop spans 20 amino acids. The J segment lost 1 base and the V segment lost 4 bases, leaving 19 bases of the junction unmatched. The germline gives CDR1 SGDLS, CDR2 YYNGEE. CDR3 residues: CASSHPRQGALTGENTEAFF. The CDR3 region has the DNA TGTGCCAGCAGCCACCCTAGACAGGGGGCCCTTACTGGGGAGAACACTGAAGCTTTCTTT.

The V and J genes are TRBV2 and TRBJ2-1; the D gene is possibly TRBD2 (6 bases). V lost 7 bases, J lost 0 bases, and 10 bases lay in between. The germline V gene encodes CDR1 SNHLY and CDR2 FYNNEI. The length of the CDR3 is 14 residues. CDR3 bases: TGTGCCAGCACACGGGGGAGCTCCTACAATGAGCAGTTCTTC. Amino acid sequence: CASTRGSSYNEQFF.

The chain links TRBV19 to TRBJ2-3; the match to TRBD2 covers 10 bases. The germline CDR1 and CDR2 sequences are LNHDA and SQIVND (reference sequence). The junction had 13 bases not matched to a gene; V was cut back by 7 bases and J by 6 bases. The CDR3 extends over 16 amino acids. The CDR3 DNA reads TGTGCCAGTACCCCCAGTCTAGCGGGAGTTGGTGATACGCAGTATTTT. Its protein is CASTPSLAGVGDTQYF.

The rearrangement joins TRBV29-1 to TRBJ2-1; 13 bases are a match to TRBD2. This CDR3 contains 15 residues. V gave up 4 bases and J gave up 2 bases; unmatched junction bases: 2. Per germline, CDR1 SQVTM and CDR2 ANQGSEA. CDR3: CSVVGTSGTYNEQFF. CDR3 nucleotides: TGCAGCGTTGTGGGGACTAGCGGGACCTACAATGAGCAGTTCTTC.

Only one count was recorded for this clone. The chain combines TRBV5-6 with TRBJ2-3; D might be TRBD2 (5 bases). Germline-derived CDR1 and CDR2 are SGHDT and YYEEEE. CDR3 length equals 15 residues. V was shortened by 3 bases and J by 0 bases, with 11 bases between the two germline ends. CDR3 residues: CASSSVALSTDTQYF. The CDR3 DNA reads TGTGCCAGCAGCTCGGTAGCGCTCAGCACAGATACGCAGTATTTT.

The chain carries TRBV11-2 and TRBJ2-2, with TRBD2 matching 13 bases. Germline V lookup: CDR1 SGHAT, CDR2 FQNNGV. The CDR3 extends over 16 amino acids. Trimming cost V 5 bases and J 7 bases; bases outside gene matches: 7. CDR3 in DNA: TGTGCCAGCAGCCAGGGACTAGCGGGGAGGGGCGGGGAGCTGTTTTTT. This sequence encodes CASSQGLAGRGGELFF.

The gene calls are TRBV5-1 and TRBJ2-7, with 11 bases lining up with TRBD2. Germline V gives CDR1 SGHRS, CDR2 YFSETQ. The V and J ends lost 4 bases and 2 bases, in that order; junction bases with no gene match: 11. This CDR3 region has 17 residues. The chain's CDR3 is CASSPARLAGQTYEQYF. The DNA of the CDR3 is TGCGCCAGCAGCCCGGCTAGACTAGCGGGACAAACCTACGAGCAGTACTTC.

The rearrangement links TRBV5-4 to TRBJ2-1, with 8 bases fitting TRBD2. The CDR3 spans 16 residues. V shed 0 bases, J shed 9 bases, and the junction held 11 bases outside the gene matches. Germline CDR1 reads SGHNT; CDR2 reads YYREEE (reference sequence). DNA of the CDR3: TGTGCCAGCAGCTTGGCTGGGCTAGCGGGTGTCGGTGAGCAGTTCTTC. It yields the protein CASSLAGLAGVGEQFF.

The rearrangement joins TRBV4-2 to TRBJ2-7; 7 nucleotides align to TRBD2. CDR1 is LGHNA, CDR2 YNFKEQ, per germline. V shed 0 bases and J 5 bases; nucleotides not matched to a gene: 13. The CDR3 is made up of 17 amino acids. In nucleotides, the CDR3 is TGTGCCAGCAGCCAAGATTTTAGTACGGGGGGAAAGGACGAGCAGTACTTC. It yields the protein CASSQDFSTGGKDEQYF.

DNA of the CDR3: TGCGCCAGCAGCCCCAGGGCGGGGCTTGAGCAGTTCTTC. It codes for CASSPRAGLEQFF. The chain employs TRBV5-1 and TRBJ2-1; a weak D match, TRBD2 (6 bases). The CDR3 is 13 amino acids. Trimming pared 4 bases from V and 9 bases from J, leaving 14 bases between. Germline V gene data show CDR1 as SGHRS and CDR2 as YFSETQ.

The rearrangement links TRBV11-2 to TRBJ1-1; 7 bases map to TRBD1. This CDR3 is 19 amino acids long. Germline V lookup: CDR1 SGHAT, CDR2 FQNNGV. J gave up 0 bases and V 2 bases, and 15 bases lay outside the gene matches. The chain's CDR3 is CASSLKGSIGGPMNTEAFF. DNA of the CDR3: TGTGCCAGCAGCTTAAAAGGAAGCATAGGGGGCCCGATGAACACTGAAGCTTTCTTT.

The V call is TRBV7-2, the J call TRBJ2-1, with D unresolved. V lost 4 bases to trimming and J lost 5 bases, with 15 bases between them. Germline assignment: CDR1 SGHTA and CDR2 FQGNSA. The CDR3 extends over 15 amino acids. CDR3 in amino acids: CASSSVGVDNNEQFF. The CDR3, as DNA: TGTGCCAGCAGCTCGGTTGGCGTCGACAACAATGAGCAGTTCTTC. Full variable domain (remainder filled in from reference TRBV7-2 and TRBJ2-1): GAGVSQSPSNKVTEKGKDVELRCDPISGHTALYWYRQSLGQGLEFLIYFQGNSAPDKSGLPSDRFSAERTGGSVSTLTIQRTQQEDSAVYLCASSSVGVDNNEQFFGPGTRLTVL.

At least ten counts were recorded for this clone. The CDR3 sequence is CASSPGTGNQPQHF. CDR3 nucleotide sequence: TGTGCCAGCAGTCCCGGGACAGGGAACCAGCCCCAGCATTTT. The V call is TRBV2, the J call TRBJ1-5; 9 nucleotides match TRBD1. The J segment lost 7 bases and the V segment lost 5 bases, leaving 6 bases of the junction unmatched. This CDR3 has 14 residues. Germline V gene data show CDR1 as SNHLY and CDR2 as FYNNEI.

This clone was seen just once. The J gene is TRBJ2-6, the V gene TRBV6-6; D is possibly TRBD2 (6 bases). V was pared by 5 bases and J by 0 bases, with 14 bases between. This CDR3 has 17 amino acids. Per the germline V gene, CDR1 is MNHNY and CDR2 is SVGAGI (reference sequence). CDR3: CASSRPGGTSGANVLTF. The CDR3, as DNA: TGTGCCAGCAGTCGACCCGGAGGGACCTCTGGGGCCAACGTCCTGACTTTC.

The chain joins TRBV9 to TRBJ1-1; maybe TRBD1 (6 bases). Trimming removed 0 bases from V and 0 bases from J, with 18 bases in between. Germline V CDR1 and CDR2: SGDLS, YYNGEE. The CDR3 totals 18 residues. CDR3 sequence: CASSVAPQGRGLNTEAFF. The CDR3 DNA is TGTGCCAGCAGCGTAGCACCTCAGGGGCGCGGACTGAACACTGAAGCTTTCTTT.